This T cell receptor (beta chain) was sequenced during a study of OX40 agonist ivuxolimab in advanced cancers. The method was immunoSEQ multiplex PCR; TCRdb's version includes in-frame clones alone and lacks a portion of them. The sample carries approximately 70,000 clones, over 90% recorded once. Trimming removed 4 bases from V and 3 bases from J, with 10 bases in between. The CDR3 sequence is 14 residues long. Germline V gene data show CDR1 as SEHNR and CDR2 as FQNEAQ (reference sequence). The clonotype comes from an adult with an advanced solid tumor such as melanoma, head and neck, liver or kidney cancer. The chain has TRBV7-9 and TRBJ2-1; no clear D gene. The sequencing here drew on CD4+ or CD8+ T cells sorted from blood, taken in a trial of the OX40 agonist ivuxolimab. The CDR3 spells CASSSVVSYNEQFF. The CDR3 nucleotides read TGTGCCAGCAGCTCAGTGGTAAGCTACAATGAGCAGTTCTTC. Combining the CDR3 with reference TRBV7-9 and TRBJ2-1 gives the whole variable domain DTGVSQNPRHKITKRGQNVTFRCDPISEHNRLYWYRQTLGQGPEFLTYFQNEAQLEKSRLLSDRFSAERPKGSFSTLEIQRTEQGDSAMYLCASSSVVSYNEQFFGPGTRLTVL.